The 28 T cell receptor beta chains presented below share a single source sample, sequenced in a study of radiotherapy plus CTLA-4 blockade in lung cancer. Sequenced by immunoSEQ multiplex PCR; TCRdb stores in-frame clones only, minus some. The sample records about 78,000 clones, 70% to 90% being singletons. Material: peripheral blood, obtained from a patient treated with radiotherapy plus ipilimumab. The receptors stem from a human donor with non-small cell lung cancer who had a partial response to radiotherapy plus ipilimumab.

V gene TRBV28 combines with J gene TRBJ2-7, with D possibly being TRBD2 (5 bases). The CDR3 runs 12 residues. Trimming shortened V by 1 base and J by 10 bases, and 11 bases separated the two germline ends. Germline V gene sequence: CDR1 MDHEN, CDR2 SYDVKM. The CDR3: CASSLSRGPQYF. Here the CDR3 DNA reads TGTGCCAGCAGTTTATCCCGGGGTCCTCAGTACTTC.

The V and J genes are TRBV5-1 and TRBJ2-7; D possibly corresponds to TRBD2 (5 bases). V lost 0 bases and J lost 0, with 10 bases in between. Germline CDR1 reads SGHRS; CDR2 reads YFSETQ. This CDR3 has 15 amino acids. The CDR3 here is CASSLVKRSSYEQYF. The CDR3 DNA reads TGCGCCAGCAGCTTGGTCAAGCGGAGCTCCTACGAGCAGTACTTC.

The chain's CDR3 is CASSRSGFNSPLHF. The CDR3 DNA sequence: TGTGCCAGCAGCAGGTCGGGGTTCAATTCACCCCTCCACTTT. This chain connects TRBV2 to TRBJ1-6; D not resolved. This CDR3 region has 14 residues. Germline V gene sequence: CDR1 SNHLY, CDR2 FYNNEI. Trimming shortened V by 6 bases and J by 7 bases, and 13 bases separated the two germline ends.

In its sample, this clone was seen a few times. The chain recombines TRBV10-3 with TRBJ1-4, with 9 bases matching TRBD1. V shed 8 bases and J 8 bases; nucleotides not matched to a gene: 15. The CDR3 runs to 16 residues. Germline CDR1 and CDR2: ENHRY and SYGVKD. Here the CDR3 reads CAIGPHRGLREEKLFF. In DNA form, the CDR3 reads TGTGCCATCGGTCCCCACAGGGGGCTGAGGGAAGAAAAACTGTTTTTT.

This clone was observed a handful of times. V usage is TRBV7-9 and J usage is TRBJ2-7; a possible D gene is TRBD2 (7 bases). CDR3 length: 14 amino acids. With 1 base removed from V and 3 bases from J, the gap between germline ends came to 10 bases. Germline CDR1 is SEHNR and CDR2 is FQNEAQ (reference sequence). The CDR3 protein is CASSLGGGSYEQYF. The CDR3 DNA sequence: TGTGCCAGCAGCTTAGGGGGGGGCAGCTACGAGCAGTACTTC.

The chain couples TRBV6-1 to TRBJ1-2, with D perhaps TRBD1 (6 bases). The germline V and J ends were trimmed by 4 bases and 7 bases, with 16 bases remaining between them. The CDR3 extends over 14 amino acids. Germline CDR1 MNHNS, CDR2 SASEGT. The CDR3 spells CASSGGTGISGYTF. The CDR3 region has the DNA TGTGCCAGCAGTGGGGGCACAGGGATCTCTGGCTACACCTTC.

This chain links TRBV9 with TRBJ1-1, with D maybe TRBD1 (6 bases). V lost 2 bases, J lost 4 bases, and 15 bases lay in between. The CDR3 totals 15 residues. CDR1 is SGDLS, CDR2 YYNGEE, per germline. DNA of the CDR3: TGTGCCAGCAGCGTCTACCCGGGGGGCGGCACTGAAGCTTTCTTT. Its translation is CASSVYPGGGTEAFF.

The chain has TRBV29-1 and TRBJ1-1; TRBD1 might be the D (6 bases). V lost 5 bases to trimming and J lost 1 base, with 11 bases between them. This CDR3 has 13 amino acids. In germline, CDR1 is SQVTM, CDR2 ANQGSEA. The CDR3, as DNA: TGCAGCGTTCGTAGGGACACGAACACTGAAGCTTTCTTT. It translates to CSVRRDTNTEAFF.

Notes on this clone: This sample also contains other DNA sequences that code for the same CDR3. The chain is built from TRBV15 and TRBJ2-3; TRBD2 matches 11 bases. Per germline, CDR1 LNHNV and CDR2 YYDKDF (reference sequence). The CDR3 totals 17 residues. After removal of 8 bases from V and 3 bases from J, the junction contained 13 bases not matched to a gene. CDR3: CATQTLLAGEETDTQYF. The DNA of the CDR3 is TGTGCCACCCAAACGTTACTAGCGGGAGAAGAAACAGATACGCAGTATTTT.

In the case of this clone: An end of the junction differs from the germline gene, which may be a read error. J is TRBJ2-1 and V is TRBV7-7; TRBD2 matches 8 bases. Germline V gives CDR1 SSHAT, CDR2 FNYEAQ (reference sequence). The length of the CDR3 is 17 residues. The CDR3 region has the DNA TGTGCTAGCAGCTTAGCGGGTACAAGCGGGAGTTACAATGAGCAGTTCTTC. Translated, it gives CASSLAGTSGSYNEQFF.

The genes are TRBV5-8 and TRBJ2-7, with 7 bases identical to TRBD2. In germline, CDR1 is SGHTS, CDR2 YDEGEE. This CDR3 comprises 15 residues. J gave up 3 bases and V 0 bases, and 6 bases lay outside the gene matches. The CDR3 region is CASSLASAGVYEQYF. Here the CDR3 DNA reads TGTGCCAGCAGCTTGGCCTCGGCGGGAGTCTACGAGCAGTACTTC.

The chain recombines TRBV7-9 with TRBJ2-1; maybe TRBD1 (6 bases). In germline, CDR1 is SEHNR, CDR2 FQNEAQ (reference sequence). Deletions cut 0 bases from V and 12 bases from J, with 18 bases between. The CDR3 has 15 residues. The CDR3 loop is CASSLAGAALRGQFF. The CDR3 bases are TGTGCCAGCAGCTTAGCGGGGGCAGCCCTACGTGGGCAGTTCTTC.

The chain employs TRBV2 and TRBJ2-1; perhaps TRBD2 as D (5 bases). Trimming pared 5 bases from V and 1 base from J, leaving 24 bases between. CDR3 length equals 19 residues. In germline, CDR1 is SNHLY, CDR2 FYNNEI. The CDR3 loop reads CASSRRHMTSSNSYNEQFF. The CDR3 DNA sequence: TGTGCCAGCAGTAGGCGGCATATGACCTCTAGCAATTCCTACAATGAGCAGTTCTTC. The entire variable domain, with the rest obtained from reference TRBV2 and TRBJ2-1, is as follows: EPEVTQTPSHQVTQMGQEVILRCVPISNHLYFYWYRQILGQKVEFLVSFYNNEISEKSEIFDDQFSVERPDGSNFTLKIRSTKLEDSAMYFCASSRRHMTSSNSYNEQFFGPGTRLTVL.

This clone showed up just a few times. This chain joins TRBV10-1 and TRBJ2-2; no firm D call. Between the trimmed V and J ends, which lost 0 bases and 4 bases, there was a span of 9 bases. The CDR3 length is 15 residues. Germline V gene sequence: CDR1 WNHNN, CDR2 SYGVQD (reference sequence). CDR3 nucleotide sequence: TGCGCCAGCAGTGAGTCGGTGACAACCACCGGGGAGCTGTTTTTT. Amino acids: CASSESVTTTGELFF.

The rearrangement uses TRBV28 and TRBJ1-1, with D possibly being TRBD1 (5 bases). The V end lost 3 bases, the J end lost 0 bases, and 11 bases lay between the germline ends. This CDR3 region has 15 residues. The germline V gene encodes CDR1 MDHEN and CDR2 SYDVKM. Written as DNA, the CDR3 is TGTGCCAGCAGTTTCGCAGGGCCCCTGAACACTGAAGCTTTCTTT. Its translation is CASSFAGPLNTEAFF. Full variable domain (remainder filled in from reference TRBV28 and TRBJ1-1): DVKVTQSSRYLVKRTGEKVFLECVQDMDHENMFWYRQDPGLGLRLIYFSYDVKMKEKGDIPEGYSVSREKKERFSLILESASTNQTSMYLCASSFAGPLNTEAFFGQGTRLTVV.

A remark on this clone: Other nucleotide sequences from this sample produce the same CDR3. The rearrangement joins TRBV7-2 to TRBJ1-1; a possible D gene is TRBD1 (5 bases). V was shortened by 5 bases and J by 1 base, with 11 bases between the two germline ends. Per germline, CDR1 SGHTA and CDR2 FQGNSA. The CDR3 length is 14 residues. As DNA, the CDR3 is TGTGCCAGCAGCCCTTCCGGGGGGAACACTGAAGCTTTCTTT. It translates to CASSPSGGNTEAFF.

The gene calls are TRBV7-2 and TRBJ1-3; D remains ambiguous. The CDR3 extends over 14 amino acids. Trimming removed 6 bases at V and 0 bases at J, with 9 bases between. CDR1 is SGHTA, CDR2 FQGNSA, per germline. CDR3 bases: TGTGCCAGCAGATCAGGAACCTCTGGAAACACCATATATTTT. Its translation: CASRSGTSGNTIYF.

The chain joins TRBV5-1 to TRBJ1-6, with D perhaps matching TRBD1 (6 bases). CDR3 size: 16 residues. Germline CDR1 reads SGHRS; CDR2 reads YFSETQ. V was trimmed by 0 bases and J by 9 bases, leaving 16 bases between them. The CDR3 protein is CASSLGTVAVRSPLHF. CDR3 nucleotides: TGCGCCAGCAGCTTGGGGACAGTGGCGGTCCGTTCACCCCTCCACTTT.

The J gene is TRBJ2-1, the V gene TRBV30; D may be TRBD2 (6 bases). From germline, CDR1 is GTSNPN and CDR2 SVGIG (reference sequence). Trimming took 3 bases from V and 2 from J, leaving 17 bases between them. The CDR3 spans 16 residues. CDR3 protein: CAWRAPTTSPYNEQFF. The CDR3 nucleotides are TGTGCCTGGAGGGCCCCGACGACTAGTCCCTACAATGAGCAGTTCTTC.

The J gene is TRBJ2-1, the V gene TRBV7-3; 7 bases agree with TRBD2. CDR1 is SGHTA, CDR2 FQGTGA, per germline. The CDR3 covers 16 residues. V was clipped by 4 bases and J by 0 bases; unmatched bases: 6. CDR3: CASSSLGGSSYNEQFF. CDR3 sequence (DNA): TGTGCCAGCAGCTCCCTGGGCGGGAGCTCCTACAATGAGCAGTTCTTC.

The genes are TRBV5-1 and TRBJ2-3; possibly TRBD1 for D (5 bases). The V gene lost 4 bases and the J gene lost 0 bases, with 15 bases spanning the gap. The CDR3 extends over 16 amino acids. CDR1 SGHRS and CDR2 YFSETQ come from the germline V gene. DNA of the CDR3: TGCGCCAGCAGCCGCAAACCCGACAGTAGCACAGATACGCAGTATTTT. This codes for CASSRKPDSSTDTQYF.

The V call is TRBV18, the J call TRBJ2-7, with D maybe TRBD2 (5 bases). The germline V gene encodes CDR1 KGHSH and CDR2 LQKENI. The CDR3 spans 13 residues. Trimming pared 2 bases from V and 6 bases from J, leaving 11 bases between. DNA for the CDR3: TGTGCCAGCTCACCATCCCCGGGGAGCGAGCAGTACGTC. Its translation: CASSPSPGSEQYV.

The V call is TRBV5-1, the J call TRBJ1-5; perhaps TRBD1 as D (5 bases). Germline CDR1 is SGHRS and CDR2 is YFSETQ. There are 14 residues in the CDR3. Trimming took 4 bases from V and 6 from J, leaving 14 bases between them. The CDR3 DNA reads as TGCGCCAGCAGCGGGGCGCCGGGTAGTCAGCCCCAGCATTTT. This gives the protein CASSGAPGSQPQHF.

V is TRBV5-5 and J is TRBJ2-7; D unresolved. The V and J ends lost 0 bases and 5 bases respectively, with 21 bases between them. The germline gives CDR1 SGHKS, CDR2 YYEKEE (reference sequence). The CDR3 covers 17 residues. Written as DNA, the CDR3 is TGTGCCAGCAGCTTGGGCGCGGTGTGGGTAGCAAGTGACGAGCAGTACTTC. This codes for CASSLGAVWVASDEQYF. Filled out from reference TRBV5-5 and TRBJ2-7, the complete variable domain reads DAGVTQSPTHLIKTRGQQVTLRCSPISGHKSVSWYQQVLGQGPQFIFQYYEKEERGRGNFPDRFSARQFPNYSSELNVNALLLGDSALYLCASSLGAVWVASDEQYFGPGTRLTVT.

The rearrangement joins TRBV6-5 to TRBJ1-6, with D uncertain. V shed 11 bases and J shed 7 bases, with 15 bases lying between them. Germline-derived CDR1 and CDR2 are MNHEY and SVGAGI. The CDR3 loop spans 13 amino acids. In DNA form, the CDR3 reads TGTGCCCGACGGACGGACTGGAATTCACCCCTCCACTTT. It yields the protein CARRTDWNSPLHF.

This clone has a handful of counts. The rearrangement uses TRBV19 and TRBJ1-1, with D possibly TRBD1 on 6 matching bases. CDR3 size: 16 residues. Germline CDR1 reads LNHDA; CDR2 reads SQIVND (reference sequence). Trimming stripped 7 bases from V and 1 base from J, with 19 bases between. This chain's CDR3 is CASTIIMGTKNTEAFF. In nucleotides, the CDR3 is TGTGCCAGTACGATTATAATGGGGACAAAGAACACTGAAGCTTTCTTT.

This chain joins TRBV5-5 and TRBJ2-5; the D is unclear. CDR1 and CDR2 (germline): SGHKS, YYEKEE (reference sequence). This CDR3 is 14 amino acids long. Trimming left V 4 bases short and J 2 bases short, with 12 bases between. This CDR3 is CASSARSVQETQYF. CDR3 bases: TGTGCCAGCAGCGCCCGTTCGGTTCAAGAGACCCAGTACTTC.

This clone appeared a single time. V is TRBV5-4 and J is TRBJ1-4; D gene ambiguous. Trimming cost V 0 bases and J 1 base, with 13 bases left between them. Germline CDR1 SGHNT, CDR2 YYREEE (reference sequence). The length of the CDR3 is 17 residues. The CDR3 region has the DNA TGTGCCAGCAGCTTGGTATATGGGAGTGGAACTAATGAAAAACTGTTTTTT. It yields the protein CASSLVYGSGTNEKLFF. Together with reference TRBV5-4 and TRBJ1-4, the CDR3 gives the full variable domain: ETGVTQSPTHLIKTRGQQVTLRCSSQSGHNTVSWYQQALGQGPQFIFQYYREEENGRGNFPPRFSGLQFPNYSSELNVNALELDDSALYLCASSLVYGSGTNEKLFFGSGTQLSVL.